Presented here are 8 T cell receptor beta chains from one specimen sequenced in a study of blood T cell repertoires in COVID-19. Produced via immunoSEQ multiplex PCR; TCRdb's table is partial and in-frame only. The data hold over 250,000 clones, with 75% to 90% observed a single time. Sequencing was carried out using PBMCs or T cells enriched from blood (not recorded which). The receptors come from a man aged 35 to 55 who had recovered from COVID-19.

This chain links TRBV6-5 with TRBJ1-1; possible D gene TRBD1, 6 bases. V was trimmed by 0 bases and J by 0 bases, leaving 11 bases between them. CDR1 and CDR2 from the germline V gene are MNHEY and SVGAGI. The CDR3 is 16 amino acids. CDR3 in amino acids: CASSYSGGRMNTEAFF. The CDR3 nucleotides read TGTGCCAGCAGTTACTCGGGGGGGCGTATGAACACTGAAGCTTTCTTT.

This clone was seen just once. This chain links TRBV20-1 with TRBJ2-7; possibly TRBD2 for D (5 bases). The CDR3 loop spans 13 amino acids. Between the trimmed V and J ends, which lost 3 bases and 7 bases, there was a span of 16 bases. CDR1 is DFQATT and CDR2 is SNEGSKA in the germline V gene (reference sequence). The CDR3 region is CSASRKDSREQYF. The CDR3 DNA reads as TGCAGTGCTAGTCGCAAGGACTCCCGGGAGCAGTACTTC.

This chain's CDR3 is CASSQVWSGTDTQYF. CDR3 DNA: TGTGCCAGCAGCCAAGTTTGGTCGGGCACAGATACGCAGTATTTT. The V and J genes are TRBV4-2 and TRBJ2-3, with D hard to call. Trimming left V 1 base short and J 1 base short, with 9 bases between. Germline V gene lookup returns CDR1 LGHNA and CDR2 YNFKEQ. This CDR3 has 15 amino acids.

V and J are TRBV7-8 and TRBJ1-1; perhaps TRBD1 as D (5 bases). Germline-derived CDR1 and CDR2 are SGHVS and FQNEAQ. V was trimmed by 4 bases and J by 1 base, leaving 16 bases between them. CDR3 length: 16 amino acids. For the CDR3, the DNA is TGTGCCAGCAGCTCCCCGATGGGGCCTACGAACACTGAAGCTTTCTTT. This translates into CASSSPMGPTNTEAFF.

This chain uses TRBV7-6 with TRBJ1-1; perhaps TRBD1 as D (5 bases). Deletions cut 4 bases from V and 4 bases from J, with 19 bases between. This CDR3 has 16 residues. The germline gives CDR1 SGHVS, CDR2 FNYEAQ. The CDR3 sequence: CASSSDYSPGGTEAFF. In nucleotides, the CDR3 is TGTGCCAGCAGCTCAGATTATTCTCCCGGGGGCACTGAAGCTTTCTTT.

The rearrangement links TRBV5-1 to TRBJ2-5, with TRBD1 matching 7 bases. V shed 4 bases, J shed 2 bases, and the junction held 8 bases outside the gene matches. Germline V lookup: CDR1 SGHRS, CDR2 YFSETQ. This CDR3 is built from 15 residues. The chain's CDR3 is CASSLTGTDQETQYF. CDR3 nucleotide sequence: TGCGCCAGCAGCCTGACCGGGACAGATCAAGAGACCCAGTACTTC.

V and J are TRBV6-5 and TRBJ2-7; 8 nucleotides agree with TRBD1. The V gene end was trimmed by 6 bases and the J gene end by 1 base; junction bases not matched to a gene: 5. The germline gives CDR1 MNHEY, CDR2 SVGAGI. The CDR3 has 14 residues. The CDR3 nucleotides read TGTGCCAGCAGGGACAGGGTGCCGTCCTACGAGCAGTACTTC. Protein product: CASRDRVPSYEQYF.

This sequence joins TRBV5-4 and TRBJ2-3; the match to TRBD2 covers 10 bases. The junction had 8 bases not matched to a gene; V was cut back by 4 bases and J by 0 bases. Germline lookup yields CDR1 SGHNT and CDR2 YYREEE (reference sequence). The CDR3 consists of 17 residues. The DNA for the CDR3 is TGTGCCAGCAGCCCCCGAGGGACTAGCGATAGCACAGATACGCAGTATTTT. This encodes CASSPRGTSDSTDTQYF.